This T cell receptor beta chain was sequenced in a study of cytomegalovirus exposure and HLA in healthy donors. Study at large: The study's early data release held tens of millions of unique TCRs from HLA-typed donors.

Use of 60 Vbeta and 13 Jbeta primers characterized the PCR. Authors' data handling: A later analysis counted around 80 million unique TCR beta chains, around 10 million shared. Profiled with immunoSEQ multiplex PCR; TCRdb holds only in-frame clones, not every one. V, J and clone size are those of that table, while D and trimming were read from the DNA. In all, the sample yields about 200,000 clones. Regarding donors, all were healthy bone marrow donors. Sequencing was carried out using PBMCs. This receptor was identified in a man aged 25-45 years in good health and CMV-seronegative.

The CDR3 region is CASSRGARGRGTDTQYF. CDR3 nucleotides: TGTGCCAGCAGCAGGGGCGCGCGTGGGAGGGGCACAGATACGCAGTATTTT. This chain links TRBV2 with TRBJ2-3, with D possibly being TRBD2 (7 bases). Between the trimmed V and J ends, which lost 6 bases and 1 base, there was a span of 20 bases. Germline V gives CDR1 SNHLY, CDR2 FYNNEI. CDR3 length equals 17 residues.